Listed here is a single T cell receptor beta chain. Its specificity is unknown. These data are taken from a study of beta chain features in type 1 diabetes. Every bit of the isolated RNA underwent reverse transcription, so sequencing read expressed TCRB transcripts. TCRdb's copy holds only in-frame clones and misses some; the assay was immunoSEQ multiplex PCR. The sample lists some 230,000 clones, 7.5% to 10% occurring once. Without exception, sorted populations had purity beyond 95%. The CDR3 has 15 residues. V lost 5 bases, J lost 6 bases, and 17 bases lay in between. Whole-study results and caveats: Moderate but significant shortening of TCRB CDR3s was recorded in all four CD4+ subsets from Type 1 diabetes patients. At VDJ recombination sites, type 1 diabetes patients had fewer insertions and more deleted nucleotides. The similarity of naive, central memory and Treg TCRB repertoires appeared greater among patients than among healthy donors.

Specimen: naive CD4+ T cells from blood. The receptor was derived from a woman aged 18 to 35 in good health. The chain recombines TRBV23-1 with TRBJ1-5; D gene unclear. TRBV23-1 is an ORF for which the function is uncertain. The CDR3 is CASSKPGRESQPQHF. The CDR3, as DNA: TGCGCCAGCAGTAAACCGGGGAGGGAAAGTCAGCCCCAGCATTTT.